This T cell receptor beta chain was sequenced during a study of T-cell memory formation after mild COVID-19. Each CDR3 protein gets one entry after TCRdb re-called the 5' RACE reads with MiXCR. The sample shows roughly 100,000 distinct CDR3 sequences, approximately 16% of them seen only once. Germline-derived CDR1 and CDR2 are MGHRA and YSYEKL. The trim removed 0 bases at V and 2 bases at J, leaving 10 bases unmatched. The CDR3 length is 17 residues. The sequence was collected from a man aged 18 to 29 who had mild COVID-19 (a few samples of this study predate the infection). Cell type and time point are not known. The sample taken for sequencing was PBMCs or a T cell subset sorted from them (not recorded which). The V call is TRBV4-1, the J call TRBJ2-7; the match to TRBD1 covers 7 bases. The CDR3 nucleotides are TGCGCCAGCAGCCAAGATCCGACAGGGATGGGCACCTACGAGCAGTACTTC. As protein: CASSQDPTGMGTYEQYF.